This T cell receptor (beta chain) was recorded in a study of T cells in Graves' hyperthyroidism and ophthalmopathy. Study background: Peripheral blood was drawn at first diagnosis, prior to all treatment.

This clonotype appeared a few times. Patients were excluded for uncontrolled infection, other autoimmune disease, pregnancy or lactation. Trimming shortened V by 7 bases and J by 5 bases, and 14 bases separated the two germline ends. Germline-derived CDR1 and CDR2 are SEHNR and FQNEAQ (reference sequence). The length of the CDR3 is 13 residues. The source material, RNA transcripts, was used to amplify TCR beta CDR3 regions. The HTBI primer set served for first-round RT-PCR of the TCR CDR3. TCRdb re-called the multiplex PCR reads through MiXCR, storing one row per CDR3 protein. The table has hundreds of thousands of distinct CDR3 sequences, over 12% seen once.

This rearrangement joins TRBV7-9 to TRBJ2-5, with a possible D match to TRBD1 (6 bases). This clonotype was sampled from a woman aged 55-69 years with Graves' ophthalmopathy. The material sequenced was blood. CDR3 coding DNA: TGTGCCAGCACCGTACAGGGAAGGGAGACCCAGTACTTC. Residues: CASTVQGRETQYF.